The TCR beta chain under discussion was sequenced for a study of shared clonotypes between healthy human individuals. Study-wide background: Participating donors consisted of two women and a few men aged 18 to 49. A donor's plate count was three for CD4 naive and three for CD4 memory; CD8 naive had two and CD8 memory one. General study points: Around 5.3% of naive CD4 clonotypes were shared across a few donors. Larger richness was generally estimated for naive than memory subsets.

Details on this clone: Its antigen is undetermined.

This table comes from immunoSEQ multiplex PCR, and its TCRdb copy is limited to in-frame clones, with some not included. Of about 320,000 clones in the sample, roughly 87% were seen once. This CDR3 has 15 amino acids. Germline CDR1 is PRHDT and CDR2 is FYEKMQ (reference sequence). V shed 4 bases and J 3 bases; nucleotides not matched to a gene: 5. The TCR comes from a man younger than 35 in good health. The genes are TRBV13 and TRBJ1-1; 10 nucleotides match TRBD1. Sequencing input: memory CD8+ T cells sorted from blood. Subset described: CD45RO+ cells pooled with CCR7-negative TemRA cells. The CDR3 DNA follows: TGTGCCAGCAGCTCGATGACAGGGGGCCACACTGAAGCTTTCTTT. It specifies CASSSMTGGHTEAFF.